This T cell receptor (beta chain) stems from a study of shared clonotypes between healthy human individuals. The study, taken as a whole, reports: Naive subsets, compared against memory subsets, generally had larger estimated richness values. About 5% of naive CD4 clonotypes were shared across several donors.

A remark on this clone: The antigen remains undetermined.

Each replicate PCR on the sorted subsets used 200 to 250 ng DNA (around 30,000 T cell genomes). Data came from immunoSEQ multiplex PCR; TCRdb stores just in-frame clones and leaves some out. The sample includes 1,400,000 or so clones, 98% seen only once; the top ten take 0.36%. Trimming shortened V by 4 bases and J by 10 bases, and 14 bases separated the two germline ends. Per the germline V gene, CDR1 is MDHEN and CDR2 is SYDVKM. CDR3 length: 13 amino acids. The rearrangement joins TRBV28 to TRBJ2-1, with D perhaps TRBD1 (5 bases). Sequencing was done on a sample of naive CD4+ T cells sorted from blood. Subset here: CD45RA+ positively selected. The sequence was obtained from a man under 40 in good health. This CDR3 is CASSSPRASEQFF. The CDR3 DNA reads TGTGCCAGCAGTTCACCCAGGGCTTCGGAGCAGTTCTTC. Looking up the rest from reference TRBV28 and TRBJ2-1 gives the full variable domain: DVKVTQSSRYLVKRTGEKVFLECVQDMDHENMFWYRQDPGLGLRLIYFSYDVKMKEKGDIPEGYSVSREKKERFSLILESASTNQTSMYLCASSSPRASEQFFGPGTRLTVL.